This TCR beta chain originates from a study of Tregs in tolerant kidney transplant recipients. Study-wide results and limits: Biological reproducibility was not directly addressed, but technical replication error appeared minimal.

This CDR3 spans 15 amino acids. V was trimmed by 5 bases and J by 3 bases, leaving 14 bases between them. Germline CDR1 SGHAT, CDR2 FQNNGV. The assay was immunoSEQ multiplex PCR, and TCRdb's table has in-frame clones only and misses some. The sample comprises some 55,000 clones, 80% to 90% of which are singletons, and under 2.5% rests with the top ten. As for this clone: Antigen: not known.

This specimen was Tregs from blood, taken before the transplant. The chain uses TRBV11-2 and TRBJ2-1, with D perhaps TRBD1 (5 bases). The receptor was derived from a human donor who received a combined kidney and bone marrow transplant. The CDR3 DNA sequence: TGTGCCAGCAGCCCCAGGCAGGGTAACTACAATGAGCAGTTCTTC. Protein sequence: CASSPRQGNYNEQFF. The variable domain in full, completed from reference TRBV11-2 and TRBJ2-1, reads EAGVAQSPRYKIIEKRQSVAFWCNPISGHATLYWYQQILGQGPKLLIQFQNNGVVDDSQLPKDRFSAERLKGVDSTLKIQPAKLEDSAVYLCASSPRQGNYNEQFFGPGTRLTVL.